This T cell receptor (beta chain) was captured in a study of OX40 agonist ivuxolimab in advanced cancers. In the study overall: Across the patients, intravenous ivuxolimab was delivered every 2 weeks at 0.01 to 10 mg/kg.

This clone appeared a few times. CDR1 and CDR2 from the germline V gene are DFQATT and SNEGSKA (reference sequence). The V and J ends lost 6 bases and 4 bases respectively, with 8 bases between them. The CDR3 has 11 residues. The method was immunoSEQ multiplex PCR; TCRdb's version includes in-frame clones alone and lacks a portion of them. The repertoire has 55,000 to 65,000 clones, less than 95% of them found once; the top ten carry 14% to 15%. The receptor's source is an adult with an advanced solid tumor such as melanoma, head and neck, liver or kidney cancer. The V call is TRBV20-1, the J call TRBJ2-3; no clear D. Specimen: CD4+ or CD8+ T cells sorted from blood, collected in a trial of the OX40 agonist ivuxolimab. DNA of the CDR3: TGCAGTGCCGAACTCTCAGATACGCAGTATTTT. Amino acid sequence: CSAELSDTQYF.